The TCR beta chain described here comes from a study of CD8 T cells in ankylosing spondylitis (dated 2017 in TCRdb). Notes on the research overall: The study set out to find disease-linked TCR variants by profiling T cell receptor beta repertoires in ankylosing spondylitis patients and healthy donors. Peripheral blood was sampled, and synovial fluid was also collected from ankylosing spondylitis patients. The full study cohort was made up of over 20 ankylosing spondylitis patients and some 100 healthy donors. The investigation overall reported the following: According to the report, matched synovial fluid samples from ankylosing spondylitis patients were significantly enriched for the disease-linked clones. The disease-linked clones had a CD8+ phenotype and were found at relatively low frequencies in peripheral blood. Blood from ankylosing spondylitis patients appeared to be characterized by a TCR beta motif made up of under ten highly homologous amino acid variants. Some motif variants were previously reported in synovial fluid and blood of reactive arthritis patients, suggesting common disease-initiation mechanisms.

The CDR3 measures 17 amino acids from cysteine to phenylalanine. Only the CDR3 portion is preserved as DNA: 51 bases, with reading frame beginning at the first base. The germline V gene (reference sequence) provides CDR1 SEHNR and CDR2 FQNEAQ. The V and J ends are trimmed by 1 base and 0 bases, leaving 13 bases between them. Sequencing was carried out with an Illumina HiSeq 2500. TCR beta libraries were prepared by quantitative 5'-RACE with molecular barcodes. Regarding the original processing steps: A new computational method, built on a probabilistic model of VDJ rearrangement, was used to identify disease-linked TCR variants. Clones were called with MiXCR by TCRdb after fastp trimmed the public reads at Q25, and only in-frame beta chains were retained. Merged by CDR3 protein, the rows form single entries marked with the most common genes and DNA. The V and J calls were determined by TCRdb, not by the authors. The sample data list 350,000 to 400,000 distinct CDR3 sequences, and approximately 20% of these were observed just once. The ten biggest clones cover under 15% of the sample.

This clonotype was counted a few times. Its antigen is unknown. Per-base quality was not reported, and no clone a single base away is much larger than it. The sequenced sample was blood, either unsorted or a sorted T cell fraction (not recorded which). The sequence derives from a male donor with ankylosing spondylitis or in good health (not recorded which). The sequence is built from TRBV7-9 and TRBJ2-4; there is no confident call for the D gene. CDR3 region: CASSLVPGELAKNIQYF. The DNA sequence is given as TGTGCCAGCAGCTTAGTGCCAGGAGAACTAGCCAAAAACATTCAGTACTTC.